Below, 6 T cell receptor beta chains from the same sample are listed, as sequenced in a study of shared clonotypes between healthy human individuals. Naive CD8 cells comprised CD45RO-negative, CCR7-positively selected cells, excluding terminally differentiated effector memory CD45RA+ cells. TCRdb keeps only in-frame clones here, not all; method: immunoSEQ multiplex PCR. The top ten hold 0.85% to 1.3% of the sample, which has 2 million to 2.5 million clones, about 95% seen once. The material sequenced was naive CD8+ T cells sorted from blood. These receptors were taken from a young man in good health.

This clone occurred once. The genes are TRBV5-4 and TRBJ1-1, with 10 bases fitting TRBD1. Germline V gives CDR1 SGHNT, CDR2 YYREEE (reference sequence). V shed 2 bases and J 8 bases; nucleotides not matched to a gene: 3. This CDR3 spans 13 amino acids. The CDR3 DNA is TGTGCCAGCAGCTTTGGGGACAGGGGAGAAGCTTTCTTT. Its translation is CASSFGDRGEAFF.

For the CDR3, the DNA is TGTGCCAGCATAACCGACAGGTACCAAGAGACCCAGTACTTC. Amino acid sequence: CASITDRYQETQYF. The rearrangement links TRBV6-6 to TRBJ2-5; maybe TRBD1 (6 bases). The germline CDR1 and CDR2 sequences are MNHNY and SVGAGI (reference sequence). V was cut by 7 bases and J by 0 bases, with 12 bases left in between. The CDR3 length is 14 residues.

This chain links TRBV27 with TRBJ2-2; 9 bases are shared with TRBD1. This CDR3 has 15 residues. Germline V gene lookup returns CDR1 MNHEY and CDR2 SMNVEV (reference sequence). Losses at the gene ends were 5 bases for V and 5 bases for J; bases not matched to a gene: 6. CDR3 in DNA: TGTGCCAGCAGTCCTGTGACAGGGGGGACCGGGGAGCTGTTTTTT. This sequence encodes CASSPVTGGTGELFF.

For this clone: The sample has other DNA sequences that encode this CDR3 too. This chain uses TRBV9 with TRBJ1-5; the D gene is possibly TRBD1 (5 bases). The germline V gene has CDR1 SGDLS and CDR2 YYNGEE. Deletions cut 3 bases from V and 5 bases from J, with 6 bases between. The CDR3 length is 12 residues. DNA for the CDR3: TGTGCCAGCAGCGGGGGGGATCAGCCCCAGCATTTT. Translated: CASSGGDQPQHF.

This rearrangement joins TRBV7-3 to TRBJ2-3; no reliable D call. Trimming cost V 2 bases and J 2 bases, with 11 bases left between them. Germline CDR1 SGHTA, CDR2 FQGTGA. This CDR3 spans 15 amino acids. CDR3 bases: TGTGCCAGCAGCTTAGGTCTGGGCGCCACAGATACGCAGTATTTT. Protein: CASSLGLGATDTQYF.

The rearrangement uses TRBV11-2 and TRBJ2-5, with D unresolved. The germline CDR1 and CDR2 sequences are SGHAT and FQNNGV. The V gene lost 0 bases and the J gene lost 5 bases, with 7 bases spanning the gap. This CDR3 is built from 13 residues. The CDR3 region is CASSLEASETQYF. The CDR3 nucleotides read TGTGCCAGCAGCTTAGAAGCGTCGGAGACCCAGTACTTC.